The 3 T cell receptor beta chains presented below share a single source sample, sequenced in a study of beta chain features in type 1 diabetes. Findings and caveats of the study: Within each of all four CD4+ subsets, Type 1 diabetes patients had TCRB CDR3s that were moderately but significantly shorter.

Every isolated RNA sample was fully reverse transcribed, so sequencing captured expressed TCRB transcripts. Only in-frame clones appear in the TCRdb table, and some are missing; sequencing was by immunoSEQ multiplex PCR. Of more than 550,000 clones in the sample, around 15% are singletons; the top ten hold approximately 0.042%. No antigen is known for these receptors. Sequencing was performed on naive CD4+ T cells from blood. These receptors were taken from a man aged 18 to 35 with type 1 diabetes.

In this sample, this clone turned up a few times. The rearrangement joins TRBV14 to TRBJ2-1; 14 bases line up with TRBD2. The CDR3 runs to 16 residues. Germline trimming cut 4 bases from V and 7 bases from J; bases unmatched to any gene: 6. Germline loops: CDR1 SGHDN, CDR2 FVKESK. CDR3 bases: TGTGCCAGCAGCCCAGTCGGGACTAGCGGGAGAAATGAGCAGTTCTTC. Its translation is CASSPVGTSGRNEQFF.

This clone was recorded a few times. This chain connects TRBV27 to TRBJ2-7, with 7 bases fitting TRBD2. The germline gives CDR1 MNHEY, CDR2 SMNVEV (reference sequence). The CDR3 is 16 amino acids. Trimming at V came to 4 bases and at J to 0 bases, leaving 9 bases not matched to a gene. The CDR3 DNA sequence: TGTGCCAGCAGTTCATTAGCGGGCTCCAGCTCCTACGAGCAGTACTTC. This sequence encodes CASSSLAGSSSYEQYF.

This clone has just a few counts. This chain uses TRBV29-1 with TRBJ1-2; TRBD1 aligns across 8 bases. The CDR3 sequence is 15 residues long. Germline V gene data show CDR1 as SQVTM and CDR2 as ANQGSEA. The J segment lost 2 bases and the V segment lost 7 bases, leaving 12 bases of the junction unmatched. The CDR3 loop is CSAYLDRGGNYGYTF. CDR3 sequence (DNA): TGCAGCGCCTACCTCGACAGGGGCGGAAACTATGGCTACACCTTC. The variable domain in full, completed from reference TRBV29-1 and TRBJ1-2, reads SAVISQKPSRDICQRGTSLTIQCQVDSQVTMMFWYRQQPGQSLTLIATANQGSEATYESGFVIDKFPISRPNLTFSTLTVSNMSPEDSSIYLCSAYLDRGGNYGYTFGSGTRLTVV.